This entry lists 30 T cell receptor beta chains sequenced from one sample in a study of early T cells in non-severe SARS-CoV-2 infection. Each CDR3 protein is one row after TCRdb ran MiXCR on the 5' RACE reads. Of under 140,000 distinct CDR3 sequences in the sample, around 12% were seen once. The specimen comprised whole blood, sampled at baseline. These receptors were obtained from an adult who was a healthcare worker with PCR-confirmed SARS-CoV-2 infection or an uninfected control (not recorded which).

V is TRBV12-3 or TRBV12-4 and J is TRBJ2-3, with 8 bases identical to TRBD2. Trimming cost V 5 bases and J 1 base; bases outside gene matches: 8. The CDR3 has 16 residues. The CDR3 coding sequence is TGTGCCAGCAGTCGGGTAGCGGGGTGGGGCACAGATACGCAGTATTTT. Amino acids: CASSRVAGWGTDTQYF.

The genes are TRBV19 and TRBJ2-5, with D possibly TRBD2 on 7 matching bases. Trimming left V 8 bases short and J 4 bases short, with 17 bases between. Germline V gene data show CDR1 as LNHDA and CDR2 as SQIVND (reference sequence). CDR3 length: 14 residues. The CDR3 spells CASCPTGGGETQYF. CDR3 nucleotides: TGTGCCAGTTGCCCAACGGGGGGCGGAGAGACCCAGTACTTC.

There are many counts of this clonotype. The V gene is TRBV7-9, the J gene TRBJ1-6; D gene uncertain. Looked up from germline, CDR1 is SEHNR and CDR2 is FQNEAQ (reference sequence). V gave up 5 bases and J gave up 8 bases, with 10 bases separating them. CDR3 length: 13 amino acids. For the CDR3, the DNA is TGTGCCAGCAGCCTGTCGGCGGATTCACCCCTCCACTTT. Its protein is CASSLSADSPLHF.

Only a few counts were recorded for this clonotype. Germline and junction disagree at one end, which may indicate a read error. The rearrangement links TRBV7-7 to TRBJ2-5, with 12 bases that match TRBD2. Germline V gene sequence: CDR1 SSHAT, CDR2 FNYEAQ (reference sequence). This CDR3 contains 16 residues. CDR3 region: CASSYRLAGAGETQYF. The CDR3 DNA is TGTGCTAGCAGCTACCGACTAGCGGGAGCCGGAGAGACCCAGTACTTC. The full variable domain, completed using reference TRBV7-7 and TRBJ2-5, is GAGVSQSPRYKVTKRGQDVTLRCDPISSHATLYWYQQALGQGPEFLTYFNYEAQPDKSGLPSDRFSAERPEGSISTLTIQRTEQRDSAMYRCASSYRLAGAGETQYFGPGTRLLVL.

There are a few counts of this clonotype. The genes are TRBV6-1 and TRBJ2-3; D unresolved. Per germline, CDR1 MNHNS and CDR2 SASEGT. The CDR3 is made up of 14 amino acids. V dropped 6 bases and J dropped 4 bases, with 14 bases sitting between them. CDR3 coding DNA: TGTGCCAGCAGGTCAGACCCAAACTCAGATACGCAGTATTTT. Protein sequence: CASRSDPNSDTQYF.

This clonotype was found a few times. CDR3 protein: CAISANGNSGHRTDTQYF. The CDR3 DNA is TGTGCCATCAGTGCCAATGGTAATAGCGGGCACCGCACAGATACGCAGTATTTT. The chain combines TRBV10-3 with TRBJ2-3; 7 nucleotides align to TRBD2. V trimming: 4 bases; J trimming: 1 base; junction bases outside the gene matches: 14. Germline CDR1 and CDR2: ENHRY and SYGVKD. The CDR3 covers 18 residues.

This clonotype was picked up many times. The rearrangement uses TRBV18 and TRBJ2-5; no clear D gene. Trimming removed 6 bases at V and 4 bases at J, with 12 bases between. In germline, CDR1 is KGHSH, CDR2 LQKENI. This CDR3 comprises 13 residues. The CDR3 sequence is CASSRPGAETQYF. In DNA form, the CDR3 reads TGTGCCAGCTCTCGACCAGGTGCAGAGACCCAGTACTTC.

The chain links TRBV7-8 to TRBJ2-5; no clear D gene. The CDR3 runs 14 residues. Per germline, CDR1 SGHVS and CDR2 FQNEAQ. Trimming stripped 3 bases from V and 2 bases from J, with 10 bases between. The CDR3 DNA reads as TGTGCCAGCAGCTTTTACACACCGCAAGAGACCCAGTACTTC. Its translation: CASSFYTPQETQYF.

This clonotype showed up just a few times. The chain links TRBV29-1 to TRBJ1-1; D is unresolved. Germline-derived CDR1 and CDR2 are SQVTM and ANQGSEA. Trimming cost V 4 bases and J 0 bases, with 9 bases left between them. This CDR3 contains 13 residues. The CDR3 sequence: CSVVDGLNTEAFF. CDR3 nucleotides: TGCAGCGTTGTGGACGGACTGAACACTGAAGCTTTCTTT.

The rearrangement links TRBV3-1 to TRBJ1-2; 7 nucleotides align to TRBD1. J was trimmed by 0 bases and V by 4 bases; bases with no gene match: 8. The CDR3 is 16 residues long. Germline V gene sequence: CDR1 LGHDT, CDR2 YNNKEL (reference sequence). The DNA for the CDR3 is TGTGCCAGCAGCCCAGGATCAGGGGGGTCTAACTATGGCTACACCTTC. Its translation is CASSPGSGGSNYGYTF. Together with reference TRBV3-1 and TRBJ1-2, the CDR3 gives the full variable domain: DTAVSQTPKYLVTQMGNDKSIKCEQNLGHDTMYWYKQDSKKFLKIMFSYNNKELIINETVPNRFSPKSPDKAHLNLHINSLELGDSAVYFCASSPGSGGSNYGYTFGSGTRLTVV.

This clonotype was found a few times. V is TRBV7-6 and J is TRBJ2-7, with 10 bases matching TRBD2. The CDR3 covers 16 residues. Germline V lookup: CDR1 SGHVS, CDR2 FNYEAQ. V lost 2 bases, J lost 6 bases, and 10 bases stayed unmatched. The CDR3 spells CASSLTPAGGPTEQYF. The CDR3 region has the DNA TGTGCCAGCAGCTTAACCCCAGCGGGAGGGCCGACCGAGCAGTACTTC.

The chain recombines TRBV28 with TRBJ2-3, with a tentative D call TRBD1 (6 bases). The germline V and J ends were trimmed by 7 bases and 2 bases, with 16 bases remaining between them. The CDR3 consists of 15 residues. Looked up from germline, CDR1 is MDHEN and CDR2 is SYDVKM. The CDR3 bases are TGTGCCAGCAAAGAGTGGGGGCCCAACACAGATACGCAGTATTTT. This translates into CASKEWGPNTDTQYF.

This clonotype occurred a few times. The V call is TRBV6-5, the J call TRBJ2-7, with 10 bases aligning to TRBD1. Trimming removed 6 bases from V and 6 bases from J; junction bases left unmatched: 11. Germline CDR1 reads MNHEY; CDR2 reads SVGAGI. CDR3 length: 15 amino acids. The CDR3 protein is CASSYSGTGVLEQYF. CDR3 bases: TGTGCCAGCAGCTATTCCGGGACAGGGGTCCTCGAGCAGTACTTC.

The chain links TRBV11-1 to TRBJ2-1; 9 nucleotides agree with TRBD1. Germline-derived CDR1 and CDR2 are SGHAT and FQDESV (reference sequence). Trimming at V came to 5 bases and at J to 2 bases, leaving 4 bases not matched to a gene. The CDR3 contains 15 residues. The CDR3 protein is CASSQGTGPYNEQFF. CDR3 coding DNA: TGTGCCAGCAGCCAGGGGACAGGGCCCTACAATGAGCAGTTCTTC.

The chain links TRBV7-9 to TRBJ1-4; TRBD1 agrees at 9 bases. The CDR3 is 14 amino acids. Germline V lookup: CDR1 SEHNR, CDR2 FQNEAQ (reference sequence). V trimming: 3 bases; J trimming: 8 bases; junction bases outside the gene matches: 4. In DNA, the CDR3 is TGTGCCAGCAGCTTGCGGACAGGGGACGAAAAACTGTTTTTT. Translating gives CASSLRTGDEKLFF.

This clonotype was recorded at least ten times. The chain carries TRBV2 and TRBJ2-3; 7 nucleotides align to TRBD1. With 7 bases clipped from V and 6 bases from J, the junction kept 13 bases outside the gene matches. CDR1 and CDR2 (germline): SNHLY, FYNNEI. The CDR3 is 15 residues long. This CDR3 is CASKQGGAQKDTQYF. The CDR3 DNA follows: TGTGCCAGCAAACAAGGGGGCGCACAGAAGGATACGCAGTATTTT.

This clonotype has just a few counts. The V call is TRBV19, the J call TRBJ2-7, with D possibly called TRBD1 or TRBD2 (5 bases each). CDR1 is LNHDA and CDR2 is SQIVND in the germline V gene (reference sequence). The germline V and J ends were trimmed by 5 bases and 3 bases, with 20 bases remaining between them. CDR3 length: 16 amino acids. The CDR3 DNA sequence: TGTGCCAGTAGTCCTGTGAACCGGGACGGTTTCTACGAGCAGTACTTC. It encodes CASSPVNRDGFYEQYF. Supplemented by reference TRBV19 and TRBJ2-7, the full variable domain reads DGGITQSPKYLFRKEGQNVTLSCEQNLNHDAMYWYRQDPGQGLRLIYYSQIVNDFQKGDIAEGYSVSREKKESFPLTVTSAQKNPTAFYLCASSPVNRDGFYEQYFGPGTRLTVT.

This clonotype has more than one count but fewer than ten. V and J are TRBV27 and TRBJ2-7; 7 positions match TRBD1. The CDR3 runs 14 residues. CDR1 is MNHEY, CDR2 SMNVEV, per germline (reference sequence). J lost 2 bases, V lost 0 bases, and 1 base had no gene match. CDR3: CASSLSGTAYEQYF. The CDR3 DNA reads TGTGCCAGCAGTTTATCCGGGACAGCCTACGAGCAGTACTTC.

This clonotype was detected a few times. The CDR3: CSASTGTGVMNTEAFF. The CDR3, as DNA: TGCAGTGCTAGCACCGGGACAGGGGTCATGAACACTGAAGCTTTCTTT. The chain employs TRBV20-1 and TRBJ1-1; 10 positions agree with TRBD1. The germline V gene encodes CDR1 DFQATT and CDR2 SNEGSKA (reference sequence). The junction had 7 bases not matched to a gene; V was cut back by 3 bases and J by 0 bases. The CDR3 covers 16 residues.

The V gene is TRBV7-3, the J gene TRBJ2-1; 10 positions match TRBD2. This CDR3 contains 15 residues. The junction had 6 bases not matched to a gene; V was cut back by 8 bases and J by 2 bases. Looked up from germline, CDR1 is SGHTA and CDR2 is FQGTGA. CDR3 amino acids: CASSSGRAAYNEQFF. Written as DNA, the CDR3 is TGTGCCAGCTCCAGCGGGAGGGCGGCCTACAATGAGCAGTTCTTC.

The rearrangement links TRBV27 to TRBJ1-3; D unclear. Between the trimmed V and J ends, which lost 5 bases and 4 bases, there was a span of 18 bases. The germline gives CDR1 MNHEY, CDR2 SMNVEV (reference sequence). CDR3 length: 16 residues. As DNA, the CDR3 is TGTGCCAGCAGTCCCTCTGCCCTCTCAGGAGGAAACACCATATATTTT. Residues: CASSPSALSGGNTIYF.

In this sample, this clonotype turned up a few times. The chain carries TRBV20-1 and TRBJ2-4; TRBD2 matches 14 bases. With V trimmed by 4 bases and J by 3 bases, 23 bases remained unmatched. Per the germline V gene, CDR1 is DFQATT and CDR2 is SNEGSKA (reference sequence). The CDR3 totals 22 residues. CDR3 sequence reads: CSATPPLGLAGEYGFGKNIQYF. DNA for the CDR3: TGCAGTGCTACTCCCCCTTTGGGACTAGCGGGAGAATACGGTTTCGGCAAAAACATTCAGTACTTC.

This clonotype has only a few counts. This chain uses TRBV3-1 with TRBJ2-1; D is possibly TRBD1 or TRBD2 (5 bases each). The CDR3 extends over 13 amino acids. CDR1 LGHDT and CDR2 YNNKEL come from the germline V gene (reference sequence). The germline V and J ends were trimmed by 4 bases and 6 bases, with 10 bases remaining between them. Here the CDR3 DNA reads TGTGCCAGCAGCCTCGGGACCATCAATGAGCAGTTCTTC. This sequence encodes CASSLGTINEQFF.

This clonotype was recorded a few times. The chain uses TRBV20-1 and TRBJ1-1; a weak D match, TRBD1 (5 bases). This CDR3 comprises 12 residues. Trimming stripped 3 bases from V and 7 bases from J, with 12 bases between. Germline V lookup: CDR1 DFQATT, CDR2 SNEGSKA (reference sequence). The CDR3 DNA reads TGCAGTGCTAGTGGCGTAGGGGATGAAGCTTTCTTT. Residues: CSASGVGDEAFF.

This clonotype was observed a few times. The gene calls are TRBV6-6 and TRBJ1-5, with TRBD1 matching 11 bases. Germline trimming cut 2 bases from V and 5 bases from J; bases unmatched to any gene: 5. The germline gives CDR1 MNHNY, CDR2 SVGAGI (reference sequence). The CDR3 covers 16 residues. The CDR3 nucleotides read TGTGCCAGCAGTTACAGCACGGGACAGGGGGATCAGCCCCAGCATTTT. This sequence encodes CASSYSTGQGDQPQHF.

This clonotype was recorded at least ten times. V and J are TRBV29-1 and TRBJ2-3; D remains ambiguous. The CDR3 is made up of 10 amino acids. V lost 3 bases and J lost 2, with 0 bases in between. Germline V gene data show CDR1 as SQVTM and CDR2 as ANQGSEA. CDR3 loop: CSVDTDTQYF. The CDR3 DNA is TGCAGCGTTGACACAGATACGCAGTATTTT.

V is TRBV4-1 and J is TRBJ2-7, with D tentatively TRBD2 (6 bases). V was trimmed by 1 base and J by 2 bases, leaving 18 bases between them. The CDR3 contains 17 residues. Germline V gene data show CDR1 as MGHRA and CDR2 as YSYEKL. CDR3 coding DNA: TGCGCCAGCAGCCAAGTTTTGGCTAGCGACCGTACCTACGAGCAGTACTTC. As protein: CASSQVLASDRTYEQYF.

This clonotype was seen at least ten times. The chain has TRBV7-2 and TRBJ2-6, with D perhaps matching TRBD1 (5 bases). Trimming stripped 4 bases from V and 4 bases from J, with 11 bases between. Looked up from germline, CDR1 is SGHTA and CDR2 is FQGNSA. The CDR3 sequence is 15 residues long. The CDR3 region has the DNA TGTGCCAGCAGCTCCAGGGTTCCCGGGGCCAACGTCCTGACTTTC. The encoded protein is CASSSRVPGANVLTF.

This clonotype was recorded many times. This chain links TRBV29-1 with TRBJ2-3; 9 bases agree with TRBD2. J lost 0 bases, V lost 7 bases, and 8 bases had no gene match. Germline CDR1 reads SQVTM; CDR2 reads ANQGSEA. This CDR3 has 15 amino acids. CDR3 in amino acids: CSGVLAGPSTDTQYF. As DNA, the CDR3 is TGCAGCGGTGTTCTAGCGGGGCCTAGCACAGATACGCAGTATTTT.

This clonotype occurred once. The rearrangement joins TRBV12-3 or TRBV12-4 to TRBJ1-1; TRBD1 matches 9 bases. Trimming removed 5 bases from V and 0 bases from J; junction bases left unmatched: 4. The CDR3 is made up of 15 amino acids. The CDR3 coding sequence is TGTGCCAGCAGTACGGGACAGGGATTGAACACTGAAGCTTTCTTT. This gives the protein CASSTGQGLNTEAFF.